One T cell receptor beta chain is described in this entry. Its antigen is still unknown. No per-base quality is available; no much larger clone lies one base away. Looking up the germline V gene yields CDR1 ENHRY and CDR2 SYGVKD. V has 10 bases trimmed and J has 6 bases trimmed; junction bases matching no gene number 13. The CDR3 goes from the cysteine to the phenylalanine over 14 residues. Only CDR3 DNA remains: 42 bases, in frame from the first base. Collaborating institutions collected whole blood in K2EDTA tubes following their own protocols. For TCRbeta analysis, collaborators shipped samples in one of three forms: frozen whole blood, isolated PBMCs, or DNA extracted from either of those sample types. The sample belongs to a study of blood T cell repertoires in COVID-19 (dated by TCRdb to about 2020). Turning to the overall study: Samples covering the acute and convalescent phases of COVID-19 were provided by collaborators in the United States, Italy and Spain. The sample metadata nearly always contained a de-identified subject ID, COVID-19 status, age in years and sex. The material from the prospective study consisted of cDNA or gDNA derived from T cells, B-cell-depleted T cells, or PBMCs. Samples were obtained from the ongoing ImmuneRACE study (first 160 participants) and from 1,200 or so subjects provided by 6 global collaborators. The dataset comprised deeply sampled blood TCRbeta repertoires from subjects exposed to, actively infected with, or recovered from COVID-19. Where available, HLA class I and class II types were taken from metadata supplied by the sample provider and were not determined by assay-based typing. A freely available public database, intended as a resource for researchers studying the immune response to SARS-CoV-2, is where the repertoires were released. General study outcomes and caveats: The amount of clinical and demographic metadata varied by source and participant and was provided uncurated.

The immunoSEQ Assay, a bias-controlled multiplex PCR, was used to amplify TCRbeta CDR3 regions from genomic DNA. From the authors' description of their analysis: Nucleated cell counts per sample were estimated from amplification of reference gene primers within the assay. Sequence reads were collapsed and filtered to measure the absolute abundance of every unique TCRbeta CDR3 rearrangement. For each sample, productive Simpson clonality was calculated as the square root of Simpson's diversity index across productive rearrangements. As stored in TCRdb, this immuneACCESS dataset retains in-frame rearrangements with V and J assigned. A fraction of the clones does not appear; measured against another copy, unresolved V genes explain less than half of the discrepancy, and the remainder lacks a known reason. The V and J calls and the clone size are those of that table, but D and trimming were determined from the DNA. The sample yields over 55,000 clones; around 76% were counted once. The ten largest make up roughly 15% of the sample.

Sequenced: peripheral blood. The receptor's source is an elderly woman with acute or convalescent COVID-19. The chain couples TRBV10-3 to TRBJ2-7, and TRBD2 matches 9 of the central bases. For the CDR3, the sequence is CATVGTSSRGEQYF. The nucleotides read TGTGCCACCGTAGGGACTAGCTCTCGGGGCGAGCAGTACTTC.